The entry that follows covers one TCR beta chain sequence. This clone came up once. The antigen this receptor binds is unknown. No base-level quality is on record; no much larger clone is a single base apart. This sample is part of a study of cytomegalovirus exposure and HLA in healthy donors (dated by TCRdb to 2017 to 2019). The study in broad terms: According to a later analysis, the 110 or so validation repertoires were produced on the same platform as the approximately 600 repertoires of the first cohort. The study combined high-throughput TCR immunosequencing, statistical association of individual TCRs with disease status, and machine learning to predict cytomegalovirus infection status. A separate validation cohort of 100 to 150 different subjects was used in addition to the approximately 640-subject first cohort. The study aimed to test whether cataloging public T cell receptors could reveal signatures of past pathogen exposure. The investigation overall reported the following: A later analysis found that TCRs clustered in the first cohort also tended to co-occur in the roughly 110 validation repertoires, with 94% of cluster scores above 0. A later analysis lacked HLA typing for the validation cohort, so it scored co-occurrence in that cohort across all 120 or so repertoires. Across donors, most TCR sequences were observed very rarely, whereas some public TCRs were present in many individuals. A total of 150 to 200 TCR beta chains were listed by the study as associated with cytomegalovirus. Cytomegalovirus status was reported to be diagnosed by the classifier with high specificity and sensitivity in both the original and validation cohorts. According to the authors, the approach could potentially be generalized to other disease states and immunological phenotypes. In vitro tests confirmed that a few of the cytomegalovirus-associated TCR beta chains recognize cytomegalovirus antigens.

Library generation was performed with the immunoSEQ multiplex PCR assay. On the authors' methods: A statistical classification framework was developed to diagnose cytomegalovirus status using the catalog of TCR beta chain sequences. TCRdb's version of the immuneACCESS table is confined to in-frame rearrangements and falls short of the full clone set. An unresolved V gene accounts for under half of the shortfall where checked; the remainder is of unknown origin. V, J and clone size are those of that table, while D and trimming were read from the DNA. The sample table shows about 56,000 clones, and roughly nine tenths are seen once. The biggest ten clones account for about 1% of the sample. The donors were included in the validation cohort of 90 to 150 subjects, a group kept apart from the roughly 700-subject first cohort. A distance of 10 bases separates the germline ends of V and J, which lose 3 bases and 5 bases respectively. From its cysteine to its phenylalanine, the CDR3 spans 13 amino acids. Just CDR3 DNA is preserved here, 39 bases in frame from base 1. Per the germline V gene (reference sequence), LNHDA is the CDR1 and SQIVND is the CDR2.

This chain joins TRBV19 to TRBJ1-1; the D gene is not confidently resolved. The receptor comes from a man aged 18 to 30 in good health and CMV-seronegative. Sequencing was carried out using PBMCs. CDR3 reads: CASSINRGTEAFF. The DNA reads TGTGCCAGTAGTATCAATCGGGGAACTGAAGCTTTCTTT.